This T cell receptor beta chain was captured by sequencing in a study of blood T cell repertoires in COVID-19. On the study more broadly: The samples span acute and convalescent COVID-19 from the United States, Italy and Spain.

Participants had their cohort set by participant-reported clinical history. The table came from immunoSEQ multiplex PCR; TCRdb's copy has only in-frame clones and leaves some out. The repertoire holds approximately 450,000 clones, with around 87% as singletons. The germline V gene encodes CDR1 ENHRY and CDR2 SYGVKD. V shed 3 bases and J 0 bases; nucleotides not matched to a gene: 8. This CDR3 contains 17 residues. This sequence joins TRBV10-3 and TRBJ1-5; 7 bases line up with TRBD1. The TCR originated in a man aged 30 to 45 who had recovered from COVID-19. Sequenced input: PBMCs or T cells enriched from blood (not recorded which). CDR3 in DNA: TGTGCCATCAGTGACCGGGACAGAGATTATAGCAATCAGCCCCAGCATTTT. It specifies CAISDRDRDYSNQPQHF.